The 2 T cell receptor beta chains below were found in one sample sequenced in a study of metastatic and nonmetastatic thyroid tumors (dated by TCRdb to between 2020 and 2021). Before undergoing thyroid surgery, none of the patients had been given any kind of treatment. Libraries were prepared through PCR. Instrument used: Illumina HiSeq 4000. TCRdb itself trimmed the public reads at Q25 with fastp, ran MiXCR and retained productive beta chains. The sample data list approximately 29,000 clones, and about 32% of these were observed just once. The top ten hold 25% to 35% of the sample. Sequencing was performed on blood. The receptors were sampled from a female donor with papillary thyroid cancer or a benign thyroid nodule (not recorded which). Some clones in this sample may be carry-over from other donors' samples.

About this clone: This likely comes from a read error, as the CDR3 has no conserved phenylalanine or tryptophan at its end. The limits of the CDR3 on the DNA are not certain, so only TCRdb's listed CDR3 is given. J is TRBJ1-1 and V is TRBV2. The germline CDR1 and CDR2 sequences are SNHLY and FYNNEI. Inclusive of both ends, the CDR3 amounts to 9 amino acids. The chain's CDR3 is CASGAEAFY.

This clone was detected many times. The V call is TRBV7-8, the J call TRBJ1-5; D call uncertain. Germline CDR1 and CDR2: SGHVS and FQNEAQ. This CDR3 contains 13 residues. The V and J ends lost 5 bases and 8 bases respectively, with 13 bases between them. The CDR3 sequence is CASSPSWYEPQHF. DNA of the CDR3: TGTGCCAGCAGCCCATCCTGGTACGAGCCCCAGCATTTT.